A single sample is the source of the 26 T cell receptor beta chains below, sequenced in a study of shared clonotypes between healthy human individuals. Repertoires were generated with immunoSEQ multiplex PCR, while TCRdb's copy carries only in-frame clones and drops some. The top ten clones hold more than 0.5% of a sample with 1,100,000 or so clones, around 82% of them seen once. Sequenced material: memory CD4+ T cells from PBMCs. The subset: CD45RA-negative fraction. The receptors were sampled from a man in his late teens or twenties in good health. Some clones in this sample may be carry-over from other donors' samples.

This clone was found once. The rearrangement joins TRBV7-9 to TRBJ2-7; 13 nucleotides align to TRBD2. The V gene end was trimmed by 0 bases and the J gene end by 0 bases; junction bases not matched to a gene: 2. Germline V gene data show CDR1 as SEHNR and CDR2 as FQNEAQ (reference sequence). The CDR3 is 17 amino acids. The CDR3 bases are TGTGCCAGCAGCTTAGCCCGGACTAGCGGGAGCTCCTACGAGCAGTACTTC. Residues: CASSLARTSGSSYEQYF.

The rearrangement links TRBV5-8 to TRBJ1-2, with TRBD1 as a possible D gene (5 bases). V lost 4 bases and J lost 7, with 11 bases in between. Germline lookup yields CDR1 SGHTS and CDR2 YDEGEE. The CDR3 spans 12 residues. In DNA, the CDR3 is TGTGCCAGCAGCCTCCGGGACCGTGGCTACACCTTC. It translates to CASSLRDRGYTF.

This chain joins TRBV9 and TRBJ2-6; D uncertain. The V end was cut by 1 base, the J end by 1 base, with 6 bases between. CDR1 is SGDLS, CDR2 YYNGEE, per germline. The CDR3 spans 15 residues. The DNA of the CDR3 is TGTGCCAGCAGCGTAATGGGGTCTGGGGCCAACGTCCTGACTTTC. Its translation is CASSVMGSGANVLTF.

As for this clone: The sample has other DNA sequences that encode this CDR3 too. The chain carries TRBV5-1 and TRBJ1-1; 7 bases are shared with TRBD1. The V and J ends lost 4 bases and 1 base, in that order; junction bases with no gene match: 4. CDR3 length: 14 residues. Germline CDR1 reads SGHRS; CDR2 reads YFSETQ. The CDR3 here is CASSVGTANTEAFF. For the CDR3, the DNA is TGCGCCAGCAGCGTGGGGACAGCGAACACTGAAGCTTTCTTT. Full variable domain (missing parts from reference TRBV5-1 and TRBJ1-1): KAGVTQTPRYLIKTRGQQVTLSCSPISGHRSVSWYQQTPGQGLQFLFEYFSETQRNKGNFPGRFSGRQFSNSRSEMNVSTLELGDSALYLCASSVGTANTEAFFGQGTRLTVV.

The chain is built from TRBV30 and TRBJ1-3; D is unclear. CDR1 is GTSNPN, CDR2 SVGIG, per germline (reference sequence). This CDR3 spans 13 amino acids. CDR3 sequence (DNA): TGTGCTAACACTCCGGCCTCTGGAAACACCATATATTTT. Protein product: CANTPASGNTIYF.

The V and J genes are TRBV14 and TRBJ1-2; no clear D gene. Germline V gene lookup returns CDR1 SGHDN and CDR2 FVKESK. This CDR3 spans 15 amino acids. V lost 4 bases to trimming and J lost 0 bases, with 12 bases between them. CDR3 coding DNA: TGTGCCAGCAGCCCCATCACAAAGGCTAACTATGGCTACACCTTC. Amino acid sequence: CASSPITKANYGYTF.

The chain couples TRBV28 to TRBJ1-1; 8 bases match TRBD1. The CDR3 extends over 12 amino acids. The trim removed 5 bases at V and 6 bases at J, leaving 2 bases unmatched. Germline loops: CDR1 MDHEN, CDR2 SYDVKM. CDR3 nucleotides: TGTGCCAGCAGTCAACAGGGGGCTGAAGCTTTCTTT. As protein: CASSQQGAEAFF. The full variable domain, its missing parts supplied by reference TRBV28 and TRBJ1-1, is DVKVTQSSRYLVKRTGEKVFLECVQDMDHENMFWYRQDPGLGLRLIYFSYDVKMKEKGDIPEGYSVSREKKERFSLILESASTNQTSMYLCASSQQGAEAFFGQGTRLTVV.

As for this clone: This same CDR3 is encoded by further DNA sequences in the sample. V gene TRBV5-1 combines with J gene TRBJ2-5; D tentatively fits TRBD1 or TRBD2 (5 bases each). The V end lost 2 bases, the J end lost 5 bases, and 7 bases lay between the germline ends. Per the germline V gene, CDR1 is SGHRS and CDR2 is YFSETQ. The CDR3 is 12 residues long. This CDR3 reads CASSLWGETQYF. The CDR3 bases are TGCGCCAGCAGCTTATGGGGGGAGACCCAGTACTTC.

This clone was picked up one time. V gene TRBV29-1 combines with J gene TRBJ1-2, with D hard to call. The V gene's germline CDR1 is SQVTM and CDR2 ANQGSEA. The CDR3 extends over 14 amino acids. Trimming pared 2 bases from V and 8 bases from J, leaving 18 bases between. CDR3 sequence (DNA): TGCAGCGTTGAATTACAGCCCTATAGGGAGGGCTACACCTTC. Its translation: CSVELQPYREGYTF.

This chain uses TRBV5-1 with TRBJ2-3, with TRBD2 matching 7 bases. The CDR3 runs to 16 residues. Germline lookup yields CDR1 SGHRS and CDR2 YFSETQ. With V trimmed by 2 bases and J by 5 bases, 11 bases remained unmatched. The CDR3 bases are TGCGCCAGCAGCTTCCGGACTAGTCAGCTTTTAGATACGCAGTATTTT. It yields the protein CASSFRTSQLLDTQYF.

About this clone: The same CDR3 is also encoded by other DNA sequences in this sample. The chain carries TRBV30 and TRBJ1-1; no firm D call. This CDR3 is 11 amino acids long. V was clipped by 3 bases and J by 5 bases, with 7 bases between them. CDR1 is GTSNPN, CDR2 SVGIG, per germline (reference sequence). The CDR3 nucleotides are TGTGCCTGGAGATACATGACTGAAGCTTTCTTT. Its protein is CAWRYMTEAFF. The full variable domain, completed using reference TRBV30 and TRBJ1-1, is SQTIHQWPATLVQPVGSPLSLECTVEGTSNPNLYWYRQAAGRGLQLLFYSVGIGQISSEVPQNLSASRPQDRQFILSSKKLLLSDSGFYLCAWRYMTEAFFGQGTRLTVV.

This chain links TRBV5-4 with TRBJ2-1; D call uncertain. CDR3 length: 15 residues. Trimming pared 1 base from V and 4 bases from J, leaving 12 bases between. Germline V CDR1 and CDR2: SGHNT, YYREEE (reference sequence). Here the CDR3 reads CASSLTLLSYNEQFF. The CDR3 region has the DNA TGTGCCAGCAGCTTGACTCTCCTCTCGTACAATGAGCAGTTCTTC.

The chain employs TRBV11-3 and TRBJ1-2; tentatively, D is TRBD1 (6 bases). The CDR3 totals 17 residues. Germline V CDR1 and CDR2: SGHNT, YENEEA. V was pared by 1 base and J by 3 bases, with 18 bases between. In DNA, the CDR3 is TGTGCCAGCAGCTTAGTATGGGACATAAGACCCCACTATGGCTACACCTTC. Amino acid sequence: CASSLVWDIRPHYGYTF.

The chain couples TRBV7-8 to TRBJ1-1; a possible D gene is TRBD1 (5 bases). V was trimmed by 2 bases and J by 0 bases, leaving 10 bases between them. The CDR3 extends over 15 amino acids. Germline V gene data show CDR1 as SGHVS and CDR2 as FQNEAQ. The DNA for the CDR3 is TGTGCCAGCAGCTTACGGGAAGGGGTGAACACTGAAGCTTTCTTT. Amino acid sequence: CASSLREGVNTEAFF. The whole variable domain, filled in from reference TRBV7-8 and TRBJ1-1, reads GAGVSQSPRYKVAKRGQDVALRCDPISGHVSLFWYQQALGQGPEFLTYFQNEAQLDKSGLPSDRFFAERPEGSVSTLKIQRTQQEDSAVYLCASSLREGVNTEAFFGQGTRLTVV.

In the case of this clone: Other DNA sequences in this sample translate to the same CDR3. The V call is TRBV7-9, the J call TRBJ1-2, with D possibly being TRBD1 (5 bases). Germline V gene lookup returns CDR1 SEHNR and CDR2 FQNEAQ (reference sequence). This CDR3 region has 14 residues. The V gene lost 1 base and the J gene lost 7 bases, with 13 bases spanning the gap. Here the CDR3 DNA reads TGTGCCAGCAGCTTAGGGACTCCCCAGGGTGGCTACACCTTC. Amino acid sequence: CASSLGTPQGGYTF.

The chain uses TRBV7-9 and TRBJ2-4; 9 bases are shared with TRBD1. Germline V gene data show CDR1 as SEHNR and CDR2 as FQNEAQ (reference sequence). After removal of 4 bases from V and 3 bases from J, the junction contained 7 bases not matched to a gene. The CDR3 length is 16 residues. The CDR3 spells CASSSWTGESKNIQYF. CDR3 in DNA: TGTGCCAGCAGCTCGTGGACAGGGGAGAGCAAAAACATTCAGTACTTC.

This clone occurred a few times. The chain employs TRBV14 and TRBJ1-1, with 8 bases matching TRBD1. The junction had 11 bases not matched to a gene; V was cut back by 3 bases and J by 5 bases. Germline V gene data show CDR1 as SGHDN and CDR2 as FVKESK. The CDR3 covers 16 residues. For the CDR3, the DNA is TGTGCCAGCAGCCAGTTACAGGGGGTCGGGCGGACTGAAGCTTTCTTT. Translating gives CASSQLQGVGRTEAFF.

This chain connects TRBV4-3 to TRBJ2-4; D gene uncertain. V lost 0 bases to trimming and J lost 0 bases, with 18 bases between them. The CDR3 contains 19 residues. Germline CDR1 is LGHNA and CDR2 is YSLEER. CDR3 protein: CASSQEGNSDFLAKNIQYF. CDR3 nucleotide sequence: TGCGCCAGCAGCCAAGAAGGCAATTCAGATTTCCTAGCCAAAAACATTCAGTACTTC.

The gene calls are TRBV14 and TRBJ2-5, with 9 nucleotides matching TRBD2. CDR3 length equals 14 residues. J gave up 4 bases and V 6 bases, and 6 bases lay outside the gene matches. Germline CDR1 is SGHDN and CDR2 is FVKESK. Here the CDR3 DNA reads TGTGCCAGCAGAAGTAGCGGGAGCGGAGAGACCCAGTACTTC. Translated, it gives CASRSSGSGETQYF.

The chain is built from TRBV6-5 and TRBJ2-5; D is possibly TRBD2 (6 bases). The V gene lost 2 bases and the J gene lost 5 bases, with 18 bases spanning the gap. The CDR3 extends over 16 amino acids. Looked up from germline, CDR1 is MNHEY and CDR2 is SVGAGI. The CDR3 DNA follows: TGTGCCAGCAGTTACGCGGGGCCCGGGCGGTCGGAGACCCAGTACTTC. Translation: CASSYAGPGRSETQYF.

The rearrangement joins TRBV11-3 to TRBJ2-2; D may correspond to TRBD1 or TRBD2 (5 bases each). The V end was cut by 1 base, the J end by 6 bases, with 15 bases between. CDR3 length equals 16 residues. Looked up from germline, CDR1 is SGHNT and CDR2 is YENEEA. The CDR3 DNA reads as TGTGCCAGCAGCTTAGCGGCGTTGGGGGTTCCCGGGGAGCTGTTTTTT. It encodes CASSLAALGVPGELFF.

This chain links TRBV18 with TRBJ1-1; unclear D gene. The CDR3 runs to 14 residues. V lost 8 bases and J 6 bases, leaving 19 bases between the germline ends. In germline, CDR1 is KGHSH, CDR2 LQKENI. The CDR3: CASASDGHGPEAFF. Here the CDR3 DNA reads TGTGCCAGCGCCTCGGACGGCCACGGACCTGAAGCTTTCTTT.

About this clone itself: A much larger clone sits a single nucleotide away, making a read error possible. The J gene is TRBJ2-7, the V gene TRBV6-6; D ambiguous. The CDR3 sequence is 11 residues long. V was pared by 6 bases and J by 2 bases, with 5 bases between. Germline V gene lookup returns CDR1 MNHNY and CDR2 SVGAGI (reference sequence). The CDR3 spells CASRSTYEQYF. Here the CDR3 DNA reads TGTGCCAGCAGGAGCACCTACGAGCAGTACTTC.

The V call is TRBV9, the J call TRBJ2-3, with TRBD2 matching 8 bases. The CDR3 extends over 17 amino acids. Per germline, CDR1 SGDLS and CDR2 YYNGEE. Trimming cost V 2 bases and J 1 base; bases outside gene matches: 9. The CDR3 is CASSVSSSGWGTDTQYF. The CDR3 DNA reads TGTGCCAGCAGCGTCTCCTCTAGCGGGTGGGGCACAGATACGCAGTATTTT.

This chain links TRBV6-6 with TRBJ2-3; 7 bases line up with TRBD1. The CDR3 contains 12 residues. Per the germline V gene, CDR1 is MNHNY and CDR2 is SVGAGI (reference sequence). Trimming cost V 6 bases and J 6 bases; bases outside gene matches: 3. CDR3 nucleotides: TGTGCCAGCAGCCAGACAGGGGATACGCAGTATTTT. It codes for CASSQTGDTQYF.

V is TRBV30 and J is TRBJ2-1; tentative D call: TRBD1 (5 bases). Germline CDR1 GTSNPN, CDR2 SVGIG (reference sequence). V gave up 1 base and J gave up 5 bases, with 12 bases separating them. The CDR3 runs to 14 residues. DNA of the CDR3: TGTGCCTGGAGTGGTGGGGCAGGGAACAATGAGCAGTTCTTC. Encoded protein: CAWSGGAGNNEQFF. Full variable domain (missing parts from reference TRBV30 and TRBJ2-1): SQTIHQWPATLVQPVGSPLSLECTVEGTSNPNLYWYRQAAGRGLQLLFYSVGIGQISSEVPQNLSASRPQDRQFILSSKKLLLSDSGFYLCAWSGGAGNNEQFFGPGTRLTVL.